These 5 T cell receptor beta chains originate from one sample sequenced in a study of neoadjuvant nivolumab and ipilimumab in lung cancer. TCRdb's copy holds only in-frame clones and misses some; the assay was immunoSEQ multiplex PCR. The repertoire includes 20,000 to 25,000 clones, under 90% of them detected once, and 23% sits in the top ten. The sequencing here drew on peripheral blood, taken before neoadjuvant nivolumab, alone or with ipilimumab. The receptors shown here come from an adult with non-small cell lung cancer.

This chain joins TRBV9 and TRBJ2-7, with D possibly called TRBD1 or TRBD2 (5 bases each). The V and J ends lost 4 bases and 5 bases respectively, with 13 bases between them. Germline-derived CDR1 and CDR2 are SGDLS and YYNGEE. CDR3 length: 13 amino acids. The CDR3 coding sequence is TGTGCCAGCAGCCCTGGGGGTGCCAACGAGCAGTACTTC. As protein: CASSPGGANEQYF.

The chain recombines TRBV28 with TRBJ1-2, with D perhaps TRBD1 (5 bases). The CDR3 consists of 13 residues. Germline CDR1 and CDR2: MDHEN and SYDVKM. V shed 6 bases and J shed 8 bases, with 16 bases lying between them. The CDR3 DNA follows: TGTGCCAGCAGCTCCCGCGGGGGAGGAGGCTACACCTTC. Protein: CASSSRGGGGYTF.

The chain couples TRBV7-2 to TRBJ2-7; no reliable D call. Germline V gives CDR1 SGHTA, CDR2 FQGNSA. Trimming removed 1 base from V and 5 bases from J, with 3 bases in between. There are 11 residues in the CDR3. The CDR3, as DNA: TGTGCCAGCAGCTTAGTCCACGAGCAGTACTTC. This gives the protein CASSLVHEQYF.

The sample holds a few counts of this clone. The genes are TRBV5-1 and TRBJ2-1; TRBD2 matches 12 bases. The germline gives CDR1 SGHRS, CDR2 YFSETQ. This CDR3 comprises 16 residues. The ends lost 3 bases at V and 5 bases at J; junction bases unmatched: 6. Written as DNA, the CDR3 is TGCGCCAGCAGCTCCGCGGGACTAGCGGGCCACAATGAGCAGTTCTTC. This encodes CASSSAGLAGHNEQFF.

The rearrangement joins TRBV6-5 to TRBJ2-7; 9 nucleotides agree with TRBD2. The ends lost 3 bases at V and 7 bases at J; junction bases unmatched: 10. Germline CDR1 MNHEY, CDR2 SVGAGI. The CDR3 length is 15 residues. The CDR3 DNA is TGTGCCAGCAGTTATAGGGTAGCGGGAGTGTGGGAGCAGTACTTC. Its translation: CASSYRVAGVWEQYF.